The 20 T cell receptor beta chains below come from one sample, sequenced in a study of cytomegalovirus exposure and HLA in healthy donors. This PCR relied on a set of 60 Vbeta primers and 13 Jbeta primers. The repertoire was sequenced with immunoSEQ multiplex PCR; TCRdb's copy has only in-frame clones and lacks some. The data contain about 38,000 clones, 86% of them singletons. Input material: PBMCs. These receptor sequences come from a woman between 40 and 55 years old in good health and CMV-seropositive.

This clone has just one count. V usage is TRBV5-1 and J usage is TRBJ1-1; TRBD1 agrees at 9 bases. Germline CDR1 SGHRS, CDR2 YFSETQ. The CDR3 covers 16 residues. V trimming: 5 bases; J trimming: 4 bases; junction bases outside the gene matches: 12. As DNA, the CDR3 is TGCGCCAGCAGGCCACAATTACAGGGGGCCGGCACTGAAGCTTTCTTT. Protein sequence: CASRPQLQGAGTEAFF.

The genes are TRBV19 and TRBJ2-7, with D hard to call. The germline gives CDR1 LNHDA, CDR2 SQIVND (reference sequence). V lost 3 bases and J lost 1, with 10 bases in between. The CDR3 consists of 14 residues. The CDR3 DNA is TGTGCCAGTAGTATTCGAGACGGGTCCTACGAGCAGTACTTC. Amino acids: CASSIRDGSYEQYF.

This clone has only one observation. This sequence joins TRBV5-8 and TRBJ1-1; 7 bases align to TRBD1. V shed 0 bases and J 2 bases; nucleotides not matched to a gene: 4. There are 15 residues in the CDR3. Germline V CDR1 and CDR2: SGHTS, YDEGEE. CDR3 protein: CASSLGQGPNTEAFF. As DNA, the CDR3 is TGTGCCAGCAGCTTGGGACAGGGACCTAACACTGAAGCTTTCTTT.

This chain links TRBV7-2 with TRBJ1-3, with TRBD1 matching 7 bases. Germline CDR1 and CDR2: SGHTA and FQGNSA. The CDR3 has 14 residues. Trimming removed 5 bases from V and 3 bases from J; junction bases left unmatched: 4. The CDR3 DNA reads as TGTGCCAGCAGCCACACAGGGGATGGAAACACCATATATTTT. Encoded protein: CASSHTGDGNTIYF.

V gene TRBV7-2 combines with J gene TRBJ2-3; no clear D. V lost 0 bases to trimming and J lost 2 bases, with 3 bases between them. From germline, CDR1 is SGHTA and CDR2 FQGNSA. The CDR3 sequence is 13 residues long. The CDR3 is CASSLALTDTQYF. The CDR3 DNA is TGTGCCAGCAGCTTAGCCCTCACAGATACGCAGTATTTT.

The chain has TRBV7-3 and TRBJ2-7; 8 bases fit TRBD1. The germline V gene encodes CDR1 SGHTA and CDR2 FQGTGA. The CDR3 contains 14 residues. Trimming removed 4 bases from V and 2 bases from J; junction bases left unmatched: 4. The CDR3 protein is CASSSGQGPYEQYF. CDR3 DNA: TGTGCCAGCAGCTCTGGACAGGGCCCCTACGAGCAGTACTTC.

The CDR3 sequence is CAIRAQGGYEQYF. In DNA, the CDR3 is TGTGCCATCCGGGCCCAGGGGGGTTACGAGCAGTACTTC. V is TRBV6-1 and J is TRBJ2-7, with a tentative D call TRBD1 (7 bases). Looked up from germline, CDR1 is MNHNS and CDR2 is SASEGT. This CDR3 is built from 13 residues. V lost 10 bases to trimming and J lost 4 bases, with 17 bases between them.

V and J are TRBV19 and TRBJ1-5; D perhaps matches TRBD1 (6 bases). V was clipped by 3 bases and J by 0 bases, with 9 bases between them. This CDR3 has 15 amino acids. Germline CDR1 LNHDA, CDR2 SQIVND (reference sequence). CDR3 loop: CASSIGTLSNQPQHF. CDR3 in DNA: TGTGCCAGTAGTATTGGGACACTTAGCAATCAGCCCCAGCATTTT.

The rearrangement uses TRBV7-7 and TRBJ2-6, with 8 bases that match TRBD1. CDR1 and CDR2 (germline): SSHAT, FNYEAQ (reference sequence). The V and J ends lost 8 bases and 5 bases, in that order; junction bases with no gene match: 23. This CDR3 spans 20 amino acids. CDR3 loop: CASYSGQGARSSPWANVLTF. In DNA, the CDR3 is TGTGCCAGCTACAGCGGGCAGGGGGCGCGCTCATCTCCCTGGGCCAACGTCCTGACTTTC. Combining the CDR3 with reference TRBV7-7 and TRBJ2-6 gives the whole variable domain GAGVSQSPRYKVTKRGQDVTLRCDPISSHATLYWYQQALGQGPEFLTYFNYEAQPDKSGLPSDRFSAERPEGSISTLTIQRTEQRDSAMYRCASYSGQGARSSPWANVLTFGAGSRLTVL.

The chain is built from TRBV7-3 and TRBJ2-2, with D maybe TRBD1 (6 bases). CDR3 length: 16 residues. Germline values: CDR1 SGHTA, CDR2 FQGTGA. V gave up 5 bases and J gave up 8 bases, with 21 bases separating them. The CDR3 loop reads CASSPSPAGDIGELFF. CDR3 bases: TGTGCCAGCAGCCCCAGTCCCGCAGGGGACATTGGGGAGCTGTTTTTT.

The chain carries TRBV27 and TRBJ2-5; 7 positions agree with TRBD1. Germline assignment: CDR1 MNHEY and CDR2 SMNVEV (reference sequence). Trimming at V came to 6 bases and at J to 4 bases, leaving 5 bases not matched to a gene. This CDR3 is 13 amino acids long. CDR3 nucleotide sequence: TGTGCCAGCAGAACAGGGGTGGGAGAGACCCAGTACTTC. Protein product: CASRTGVGETQYF.

This clone has just one count. The chain joins TRBV18 to TRBJ2-5; 13 bases align to TRBD2. Germline values: CDR1 KGHSH, CDR2 LQKENI. The CDR3 has 18 residues. V lost 3 bases, J lost 5 bases, and 12 bases stayed unmatched. The CDR3 protein is CASSPLFGLAGVDETQYF. The CDR3 DNA reads as TGTGCCAGCTCACCCCTCTTCGGACTAGCGGGGGTGGACGAGACCCAGTACTTC.

The CDR3 DNA is TGCGCCAGCAGAGACAGGGGGCCGAGGGAGACCCAGTACTTC. Protein product: CASRDRGPRETQYF. The V and J genes are TRBV10-2 and TRBJ2-5; 10 bases agree with TRBD1. Looked up from germline, CDR1 is WSHSY and CDR2 is SAAADI. J was trimmed by 5 bases and V by 6 bases; bases with no gene match: 6. The CDR3 loop spans 14 amino acids.

This sequence joins TRBV19 and TRBJ1-1; D unresolved. Germline V lookup: CDR1 LNHDA, CDR2 SQIVND (reference sequence). The CDR3 loop spans 13 amino acids. Trimming took 5 bases from V and 3 from J, leaving 10 bases between them. DNA for the CDR3: TGTGCCAGTAGTTCTTCCGGTTACACTGAAGCTTTCTTT. Translating it yields CASSSSGYTEAFF.

Only a few counts were recorded for this clone. V gene TRBV5-4 combines with J gene TRBJ2-1; TRBD2 agrees at 13 bases. In germline, CDR1 is SGHNT, CDR2 YYREEE (reference sequence). CDR3 length equals 16 residues. V lost 5 bases, J lost 5 bases, and 7 bases stayed unmatched. For the CDR3, the DNA is TGTGCCAGCAGTCCTACTAGCGGGGGGGCCGACAATGAGCAGTTCTTC. Amino acid sequence: CASSPTSGGADNEQFF.

Comments on this clone: A junction end diverges from the germline sequence, so it may reflect a read error. The chain couples TRBV7-9 to TRBJ2-5; possibly TRBD1 for D (6 bases). The CDR3 totals 18 residues. Germline loops: CDR1 SEHNR, CDR2 FQNEAQ (reference sequence). This chain's CDR3 is CSSSLLDRRPSYQETQYF. The DNA for the CDR3 is TGTTCCAGCAGCTTACTCGACAGGCGACCTTCGTACCAAGAGACCCAGTACTTC.

This chain uses TRBV28 with TRBJ1-2; D is undetermined. Trimming stripped 2 bases from V and 7 bases from J, with 5 bases between. Germline CDR1 MDHEN, CDR2 SYDVKM. The CDR3 contains 11 residues. The CDR3 sequence: CASSLECGYTF. In DNA form, the CDR3 reads TGTGCCAGCAGTTTAGAGTGTGGCTACACCTTC.

This clone was observed a single time. The rearrangement joins TRBV5-4 to TRBJ1-1; D remains unclear. Trimming removed 0 bases at V and 6 bases at J, with 9 bases between. This CDR3 has 13 amino acids. Germline assignment: CDR1 SGHNT and CDR2 YYREEE (reference sequence). CDR3 in DNA: TGTGCCAGCAGCTTGGTTCCGGGAGCTGAAGCTTTCTTT. It specifies CASSLVPGAEAFF.

This chain joins TRBV11-3 and TRBJ2-2, with D unclear. CDR3 length equals 15 residues. In germline, CDR1 is SGHNT, CDR2 YENEEA. V lost 4 bases and J lost 1, with 10 bases in between. The CDR3 sequence: CASSSRFGNTGELFF. DNA of the CDR3: TGTGCCAGCAGCTCTAGATTCGGGAACACCGGGGAGCTGTTTTTT.

This chain joins TRBV28 and TRBJ1-5; no clear D gene. CDR3 length: 14 residues. From germline, CDR1 is MDHEN and CDR2 SYDVKM. Trimming cost V 4 bases and J 6 bases, with 13 bases left between them. Here the CDR3 reads CASSSRRGSQPQHF. The CDR3 DNA reads TGTGCCAGCAGTTCACGGCGGGGAAGTCAGCCCCAGCATTTT.